This paragraph reports one T cell receptor (beta chain). This entry belongs to a study of control samples from healthy donors and cancer patients. Clones were read by immunoSEQ multiplex PCR, and TCRdb kept only the in-frame ones, dropping some. Here the sample spans 22,000 or so clones, more than 80% being singletons. The V gene's germline CDR1 is LNHDA and CDR2 SQIVND (reference sequence). Trimming stripped 0 bases from V and 2 bases from J, with 8 bases between. This CDR3 is built from 14 residues. V usage is TRBV19 and J usage is TRBJ2-7; no reliable D call. Specimen: PBMCs. This TCR derives from a man aged 55 to 69 with head and neck cancer. CDR3 DNA: TGTGCCAGTAGTATAGACCTAGGGACCTACGAGCAGTACTTC. This codes for CASSIDLGTYEQYF.